Listed below are T cell receptor beta chains from one sample, sequenced in a study of T cells after yellow fever vaccination. One entry per CDR3 protein results from TCRdb running MiXCR on the 5' RACE reads. The sample shows around 360,000 distinct CDR3 sequences, 9.5% to 13% of them seen only once. The sample in question was PBMCs, obtained on the day of the first yellow fever vaccination. The receptors were sampled from a man between 18 and 29 years old who received the YFV17D yellow fever vaccine. Each CDR3 is given with its conserved first and last residue. A D gene is named only where the DNA matches it firmly. For some rows the clone size is stated as once, few or many, or as a class when expanded; others skip it.

-,TRBV29-1,TRBJ1-5,few,CSVAPGSNQPQHF,TGCAGCGTTGCCCCGGGTAGCAATCAGCCCCAGCATTTT
-,TRBV7-8,TRBJ2-1,many,CASKRDNEQFF,TGTGCCAGCAAACGAGACAATGAGCAGTTCTTC
-,TRBV29-1,TRBJ2-7,-,CSVFGKGQYEQYF,TGCAGCGTTTTCGGGAAGGGGCAGTACGAGCAGTACTTC
-,TRBV25-1,TRBJ2-2,few,CASSDEGRDTGELFF,TGTGCCAGCAGTGATGAGGGTCGGGACACCGGGGAGCTGTTTTTT
-,TRBV3-1,TRBJ1-2,few,CASSLLQVNYGYTF,TGTGCCAGCAGCCTGCTACAGGTTAACTATGGCTACACCTTC
-,TRBV2,TRBJ2-3,-,CASSGGPGTDTQYF,TGTGCCAGCAGTGGGGGGCCGGGCACAGATACGCAGTATTTT
-,TRBV30,TRBJ1-3,-,CAWMGRGADRYGNTIYF,TGTGCCTGGATGGGGAGGGGAGCCGACCGGTATGGAAACACCATATATTTT
TRBD1,TRBV12-3/TRBV12-4,TRBJ1-2,few,CASTRGTYGYTF,TGTGCCAGCACCAGGGGGACCTATGGCTACACCTTC
TRBD2,TRBV4-1,TRBJ2-1,many,CASSQGLAGGRGNEQFF,TGCGCCAGCAGTCAAGGGCTAGCGGGGGGGCGGGGCAATGAGCAGTTCTTC
TRBD1,TRBV6-5,TRBJ1-6,-,CASSNTGGAWVYNSPLHF,TGTGCCAGCAGTAACACAGGGGGCGCTTGGGTTTACAATTCACCCCTCCACTTT
-,TRBV20-1,TRBJ2-7,few,CSARDPRPLEQYF,TGCAGTGCTAGAGATCCCCGACCCCTGGAGCAGTACTTC
TRBD1,TRBV10-3,TRBJ2-3,many,CAIKQGATDTQYF,TGTGCCATCAAGCAGGGGGCCACAGATACGCAGTATTTT
-,TRBV5-5,TRBJ2-7,few,CASSRYSGSYEQYF,TGTGCCAGCAGCCGCTACAGCGGTTCCTACGAGCAGTACTTC
TRBD2,TRBV28,TRBJ2-3,-,CASSSGLAGPPDTQYF,TGTGCCAGCAGTTCTGGACTAGCGGGGCCGCCGGATACGCAGTATTTT
-,TRBV5-4,TRBJ1-6,few,CASSLAAGITYNSPLHF,TGTGCCAGCAGCTTGGCAGCCGGCATAACCTATAATTCACCCCTCCACTTT
TRBD2,TRBV7-6,TRBJ2-1,few,CASSLAPASGGRNEQFF,TGTGCCAGCAGCTTAGCCCCCGCGAGCGGGGGGCGGAATGAGCAGTTCTTC
TRBD2,TRBV7-9,TRBJ2-1,few,CASSTGLAGLSYNEQFF,TGTGCCAGCAGCACCGGACTAGCGGGCCTCTCCTACAATGAGCAGTTCTTC
TRBD2,TRBV7-8,TRBJ2-2,-,CASRRKGGAGGPQELFF,TGTGCCAGCAGACGAAAGGGTGGGGCGGGGGGGCCCCAGGAGCTGTTTTTT
-,TRBV7-2,TRBJ1-1,few,CASSLGLYRENTEAFF,TGTGCCAGCAGCTTAGGCCTCTACAGAGAGAACACTGAAGCTTTCTTT
TRBD1,TRBV12-5,TRBJ1-2,-,CASGLGQGSGHYGYTF,TGTGCTAGTGGTCTCGGACAGGGGTCGGGTCATTATGGCTACACCTTC
TRBD2,TRBV7-6,TRBJ2-3,few,CASSLISGLAGDTQYF,TGTGCCAGCAGCTTAATTTCCGGACTAGCGGGAGATACGCAGTATTTT
-,TRBV28,TRBJ2-2,-,CASSAQGTGELFF,TGTGCCAGCAGCGCTCAGGGTACCGGGGAGCTGTTTTTT
-,TRBV2,TRBJ1-1,-,CASTEGGISTEAFF,TGTGCCAGCACCGAGGGGGGCATTAGCACTGAAGCTTTCTTT
TRBD1,TRBV11-1,TRBJ1-2,few,CASSTSSGTVSPLYGYTF,TGTGCCAGCAGCACGTCCTCCGGGACAGTAAGTCCCCTCTATGGCTACACCTTC
-,TRBV4-3,TRBJ1-6,-,CASSQNTRGNSPLHF,TGCGCCAGCAGCCAAAACACCAGGGGAAATTCACCCCTCCACTTT
-,TRBV21-1,TRBJ2-5,-,CASSKAPLETQYF,TGTGCCAGCAGCAAAGCCCCCTTGGAGACCCAGTACTTC
-,TRBV7-2,TRBJ2-1,-,CASSLYSEQFF,TGTGCCAGCAGCTTATACTCTGAGCAGTTCTTC
-,TRBV25-1,TRBJ2-3,-,CASRVPRTDTQYF,TGTGCCAGCAGGGTCCCCCGCACAGATACGCAGTATTTT
TRBD2,TRBV11-2,TRBJ2-1,-,CASTPGGGGANEQFF,TGTGCCAGCACCCCGGGAGGGGGGGGAGCCAATGAGCAGTTCTTC
TRBD2,TRBV7-2,TRBJ2-1,-,CASSFWASGYNEQFF,TGTGCCAGCAGCTTCTGGGCTAGCGGATACAATGAGCAGTTCTTC
-,TRBV5-1,TRBJ1-2,-,CASSLDFGGYTF,TGCGCCAGCAGCCTAGATTTCGGGGGCTACACCTTC
TRBD2,TRBV4-2,TRBJ2-2,few,CASSRTSGETGELFF,TGTGCCAGCAGCCGAACTAGCGGCGAGACCGGGGAGCTGTTTTTT
TRBD1,TRBV5-1,TRBJ1-2,many,CASSLVRGQLGYTF,TGCGCCAGCAGCCTGGTGAGGGGGCAACTTGGCTACACCTTC